This entry features one T cell receptor beta chain sequence. Its antigen is not identified. Sample time point: week 35, safety follow-up. The study gave 300 ug of mutant IDH1 20-mer peptide per vaccine dose, with topical imiquimod. The data stem from a study of a mutant IDH1 vaccine in newly diagnosed glioma. Generated by immunoSEQ multiplex PCR, the TCRdb table keeps only in-frame clones and is missing some. This table has 33,000 or so clones, roughly 80% appearing once. CDR1 WNHNN and CDR2 SYGVQD come from the germline V gene (reference sequence). The V end lost 11 bases, the J end lost 7 bases, and 11 bases lay between the germline ends. CDR3 size: 11 residues.

The origin of this receptor is a woman aged 25-40 years with glioma. Some clones in this sample may be carry-over from other donors' samples. This chain joins TRBV10-1 and TRBJ1-4; no definite D call. Sequences were derived from PBMCs, sampled from a glioma patient whose treatment included an IDH1 peptide vaccine. CDR3 sequence: CAPRVGEKLFF. CDR3 coding DNA: TGCGCCCCCCGGGTGGGTGAAAAACTGTTTTTT.